This TCR beta chain was identified in a study of T cell repertoires in cytomegalovirus infection. Overall study context: Indicated by public TCR beta signatures were CMV infection and matching HLA type. Study-wide results and limits: HLA-C-restricted CMV-specific TCR beta clonotypes were dominant in the ex vivo response. Of the TCR beta families, the public ones yielded a cumulative frequency that identified carriers of CMV plus the relevant HLA.

Trimming pared 2 bases from V and 8 bases from J, leaving 15 bases between. The CDR3 loop spans 14 amino acids. The germline gives CDR1 SGHTA, CDR2 FQGNSA. TCRdb redid the calling of the reads with MiXCR, one entry per CDR3 protein. There are fewer than 350,000 distinct CDR3 sequences in the sample; more than 8% occur only once, and 4.3% lies in the top ten. There are many counts of this clonotype. What it binds is not known. The sequenced sample was PBMCs. The rearrangement uses TRBV7-2 and TRBJ1-2; the D gene is possibly TRBD1 (5 bases). This TCR derives from a human donor in good health (CMV status not recorded). Some clones in this sample may be carry-over from other donors' samples. The CDR3 coding sequence is TGTGCCAGCAGCTTACCCCCCCCAGGGAAGGGCTACACCTTC. Protein sequence: CASSLPPPGKGYTF.